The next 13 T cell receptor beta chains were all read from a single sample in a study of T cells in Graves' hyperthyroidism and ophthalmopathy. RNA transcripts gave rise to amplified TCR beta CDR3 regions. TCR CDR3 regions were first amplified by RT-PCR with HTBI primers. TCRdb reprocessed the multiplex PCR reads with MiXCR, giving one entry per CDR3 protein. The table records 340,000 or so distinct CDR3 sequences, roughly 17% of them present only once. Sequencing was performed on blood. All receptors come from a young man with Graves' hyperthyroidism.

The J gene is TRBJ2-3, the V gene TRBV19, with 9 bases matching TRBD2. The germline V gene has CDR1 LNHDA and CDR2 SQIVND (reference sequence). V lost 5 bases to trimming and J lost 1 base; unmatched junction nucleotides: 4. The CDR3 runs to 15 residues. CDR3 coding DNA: TGTGCCAGTAGTGTGACTAGCGGCCGCACAGATACGCAGTATTTT. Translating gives CASSVTSGRTDTQYF. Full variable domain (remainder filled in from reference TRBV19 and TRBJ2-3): DGGITQSPKYLFRKEGQNVTLSCEQNLNHDAMYWYRQDPGQGLRLIYYSQIVNDFQKGDIAEGYSVSREKKESFPLTVTSAQKNPTAFYLCASSVTSGRTDTQYFGPGTRLTVL.

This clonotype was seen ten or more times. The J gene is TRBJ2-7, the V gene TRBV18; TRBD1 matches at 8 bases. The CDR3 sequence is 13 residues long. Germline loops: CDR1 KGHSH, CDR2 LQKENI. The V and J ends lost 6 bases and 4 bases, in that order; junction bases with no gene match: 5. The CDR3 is CASSGTGKYEQYF. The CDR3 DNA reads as TGTGCCAGCTCCGGGACAGGAAAATACGAGCAGTACTTC.

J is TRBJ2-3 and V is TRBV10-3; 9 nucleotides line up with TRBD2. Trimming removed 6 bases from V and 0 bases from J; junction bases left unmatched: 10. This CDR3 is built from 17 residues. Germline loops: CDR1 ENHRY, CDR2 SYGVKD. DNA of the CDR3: TGTGCCATCAGCCAAAGGGGTAGCGGGGGCAGCACAGATACGCAGTATTTT. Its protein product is CAISQRGSGGSTDTQYF.

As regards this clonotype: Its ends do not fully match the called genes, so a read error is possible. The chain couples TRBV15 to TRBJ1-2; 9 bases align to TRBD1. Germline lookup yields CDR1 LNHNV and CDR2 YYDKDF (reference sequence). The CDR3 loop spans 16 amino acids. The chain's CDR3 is CAASRDQSDRGYGYTF. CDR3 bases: TGTGCCGCCAGCAGAGATCAGTCCGACAGGGGGTATGGCTACACCTTC.

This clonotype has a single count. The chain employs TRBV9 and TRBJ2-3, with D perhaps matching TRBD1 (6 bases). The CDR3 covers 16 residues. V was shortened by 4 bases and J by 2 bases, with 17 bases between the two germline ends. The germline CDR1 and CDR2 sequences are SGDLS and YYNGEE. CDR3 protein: CASSPRTDTSTDTQYF. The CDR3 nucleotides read TGTGCCAGCAGCCCCCGGACAGACACATCCACAGATACGCAGTATTTT.

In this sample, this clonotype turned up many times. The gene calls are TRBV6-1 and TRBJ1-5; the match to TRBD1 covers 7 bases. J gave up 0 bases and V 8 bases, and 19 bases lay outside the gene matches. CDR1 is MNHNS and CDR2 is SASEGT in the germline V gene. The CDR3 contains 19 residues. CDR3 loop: CASVRRGGRTSNSNQPQHF. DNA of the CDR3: TGTGCCAGCGTCCGCAGGGGGGGGCGGACCTCAAATAGCAATCAGCCCCAGCATTTT.

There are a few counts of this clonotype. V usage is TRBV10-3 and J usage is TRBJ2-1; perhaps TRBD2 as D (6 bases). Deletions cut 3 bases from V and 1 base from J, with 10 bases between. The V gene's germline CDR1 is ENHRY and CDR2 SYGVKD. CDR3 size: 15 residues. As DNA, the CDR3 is TGTGCCATCAGTGATTCAGGGAGGTCCTACAATGAGCAGTTCTTC. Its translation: CAISDSGRSYNEQFF.

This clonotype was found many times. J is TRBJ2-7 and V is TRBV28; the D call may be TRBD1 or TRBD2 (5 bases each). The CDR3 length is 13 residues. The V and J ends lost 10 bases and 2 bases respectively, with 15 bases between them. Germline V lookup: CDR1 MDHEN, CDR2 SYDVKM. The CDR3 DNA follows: TGTGCCAACTCGGGACGGAAGACCTACGAGCAGTACTTC. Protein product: CANSGRKTYEQYF.

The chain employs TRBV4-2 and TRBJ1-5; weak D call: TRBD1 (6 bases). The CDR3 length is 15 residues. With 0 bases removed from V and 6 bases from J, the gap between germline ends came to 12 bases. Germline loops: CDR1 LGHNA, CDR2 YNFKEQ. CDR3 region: CASSQEVRGFQPQHF. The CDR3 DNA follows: TGTGCCAGCAGCCAAGAGGTCAGGGGTTTTCAGCCCCAGCATTTT.

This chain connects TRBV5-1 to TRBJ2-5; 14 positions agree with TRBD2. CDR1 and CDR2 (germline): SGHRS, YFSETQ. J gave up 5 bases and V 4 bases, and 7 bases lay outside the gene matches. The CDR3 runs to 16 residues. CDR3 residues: CASSLGLAGGSETQYF. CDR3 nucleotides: TGCGCCAGCAGCCTAGGACTAGCGGGAGGCTCGGAGACCCAGTACTTC.

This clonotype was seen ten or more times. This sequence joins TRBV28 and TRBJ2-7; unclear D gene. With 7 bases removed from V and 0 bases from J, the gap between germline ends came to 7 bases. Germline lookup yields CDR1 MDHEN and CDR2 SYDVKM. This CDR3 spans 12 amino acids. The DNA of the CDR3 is TGTGCCAGCAATGAGCACTCCTACGAGCAGTACTTC. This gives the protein CASNEHSYEQYF.

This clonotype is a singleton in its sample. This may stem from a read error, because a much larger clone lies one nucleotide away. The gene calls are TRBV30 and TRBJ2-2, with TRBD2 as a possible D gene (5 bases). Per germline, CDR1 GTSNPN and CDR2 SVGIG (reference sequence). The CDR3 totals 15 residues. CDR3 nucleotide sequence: TGTGTCTGGAGCGCGGGCCCCCTGGCCCCCGGGGAGCTGTTTTTT. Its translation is CVWSAGPLAPGELFF.

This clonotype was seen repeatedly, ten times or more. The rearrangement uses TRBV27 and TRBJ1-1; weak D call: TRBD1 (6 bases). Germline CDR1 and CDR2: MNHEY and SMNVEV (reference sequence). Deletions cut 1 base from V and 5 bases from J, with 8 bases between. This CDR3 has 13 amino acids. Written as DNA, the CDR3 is TGTGCCAGCAGTTTATATAGGGGGACTGAAGCTTTCTTT. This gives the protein CASSLYRGTEAFF.